This TCR beta chain derives from a study of OX40 agonist ivuxolimab in advanced cancers. Across the study: In three patients, partial responses were observed, one with hepatocellular carcinoma and two with cutaneous melanoma. Study findings and constraints: Antigen specificity was not determined for the expanded peripheral T cells. CD8+ T cells were the subset that, on average, had more expanded clones than CD4+. Clonal expansion was seen in CD4+ and CD8+ blood T cells by week 6 at 0.1 to 3.0 mg/kg.

There are a few counts of this clone. Its antigen is unknown. CDR1 and CDR2 (germline): MDHEN, SYDVKM. The CDR3 has 13 amino acids. V lost 1 base, J lost 5 bases, and 8 bases lay in between. This table comes from immunoSEQ multiplex PCR, and its TCRdb copy is limited to in-frame clones, with some not included. The table has about 34,000 clones, nearly 95% seen once; the top ten hold about 4.2%. J is TRBJ1-1 and V is TRBV28, with D possibly TRBD1 on 6 matching bases. The input for sequencing was CD4+ or CD8+ T cells sorted from blood, taken in a trial of the OX40 agonist ivuxolimab. This receptor was obtained from an adult with an advanced solid tumor such as melanoma, head and neck, liver or kidney cancer. The CDR3 sequence is CASSLLGGTEAFF. CDR3 DNA: TGTGCCAGCAGTTTATTAGGGGGGACTGAAGCTTTCTTT.